The 14 T cell receptor beta chains in this list originate from one sample, sequenced in a study of blood T cells in healthy people across ages. The authors ran a second PCR of 7 to 11 cycles using a sample-barcoded 5' primer and a J-beta primer mix. TCRdb reprocessed the 5' RACE reads via MiXCR and lists one record per CDR3 protein. The sample yields roughly 1 million distinct CDR3 sequences, around 27% seen once. This sample was shared with a second study, whose subject was T cells of mothers and their children.

Input material: blood. These receptors originate from a girl between 2 and 10 years old in good health.

V usage is TRBV28 and J usage is TRBJ2-1, with TRBD2 identical over 12 bases. Germline CDR1 and CDR2: MDHEN and SYDVKM. The CDR3 loop spans 14 amino acids. Losses at the gene ends were 2 bases for V and 15 bases for J; bases not matched to a gene: 8. The CDR3 sequence is CASSLQLAGGLGFF. The CDR3 DNA reads as TGTGCCAGCAGTTTACAGCTAGCGGGAGGGTTAGGGTTCTTC.

V gene TRBV12-3 or TRBV12-4 combines with J gene TRBJ1-1, with no clear D. The CDR3 has 11 amino acids. V dropped 8 bases and J dropped 6 bases, with 10 bases sitting between them. CDR3 DNA: TGTGCCAGCGAAGCGGACGCTGAAGCTTTCTTT. Translated, it gives CASEADAEAFF.

V gene TRBV19 combines with J gene TRBJ1-1; TRBD1 matches 12 bases. Germline V CDR1 and CDR2: LNHDA, SQIVND (reference sequence). Unmatched junction bases numbered 7, after V lost 3 bases and J lost 2 bases. The CDR3 consists of 17 residues. The CDR3 loop is CASSMNWDRGQNTEAFF. DNA of the CDR3: TGTGCCAGTAGTATGAACTGGGACAGGGGGCAAAACACTGAAGCTTTCTTT.

The chain recombines TRBV5-1 with TRBJ2-1, with D possibly TRBD2 on 5 matching bases. CDR3 length: 12 amino acids. Trimming removed 7 bases from V and 6 bases from J, with 11 bases in between. Germline CDR1 SGHRS, CDR2 YFSETQ. This CDR3 is CASFRAGNEQFF. CDR3 coding DNA: TGCGCCAGCTTCCGGGCGGGCAATGAGCAGTTCTTC.

This clonotype was observed at least ten times. The chain combines TRBV4-1 with TRBJ2-5; weak D call: TRBD2 (6 bases). Germline lookup yields CDR1 MGHRA and CDR2 YSYEKL. The germline V and J ends were trimmed by 2 bases and 3 bases, with 13 bases remaining between them. This CDR3 spans 15 amino acids. In DNA, the CDR3 is TGCGCCAGCAGCCAACTTTGGGACTGGGAAGAGACCCAGTACTTC. It specifies CASSQLWDWEETQYF.

The chain links TRBV4-1 to TRBJ1-6; D not certain. This CDR3 has 13 amino acids. CDR1 and CDR2 from the germline V gene are MGHRA and YSYEKL. V gave up 1 base and J gave up 9 bases, with 7 bases separating them. CDR3 sequence reads: CASSQVMGSPLHF. Written as DNA, the CDR3 is TGCGCCAGCAGCCAAGTCATGGGTTCACCCCTCCACTTT.

This clonotype was observed a single time. V and J are TRBV3-1 and TRBJ1-1; 10 bases fit TRBD1. CDR3 length equals 17 residues. The V segment lost 5 bases and the J segment 1 base; nucleotides outside the gene matches: 10. Germline V gene lookup returns CDR1 LGHDT and CDR2 YNNKEL (reference sequence). CDR3 region: CASSFQTGGFRNTEAFF. CDR3 DNA sequence: TGTGCCAGCAGCTTCCAGACAGGGGGCTTTCGGAACACTGAAGCTTTCTTT.

This clonotype was counted many times. The V call is TRBV29-1, the J call TRBJ2-3; possibly TRBD2 for D (5 bases). Trimming took 6 bases from V and 2 from J, leaving 18 bases between them. Germline V gene lookup returns CDR1 SQVTM and CDR2 ANQGSEA. This CDR3 is 15 amino acids long. The CDR3 sequence is CSVEPGNGDTDTQYF. CDR3 in DNA: TGCAGCGTGGAACCCGGGAACGGAGACACAGATACGCAGTATTTT.

The CDR3 spells CASSFQAVSYNEQFF. The DNA for the CDR3 is TGTGCCAGCAGTTTTCAAGCGGTTTCCTACAATGAGCAGTTCTTC. The chain has TRBV6-2 or TRBV6-3 and TRBJ2-1; TRBD2 is a possible D gene (5 bases). V was shortened by 4 bases and J by 1 base, with 11 bases between the two germline ends. The CDR3 loop spans 15 amino acids. CDR1 and CDR2 (germline): MNHEY, SVGEGT.

The chain combines TRBV20-1 with TRBJ2-3, with 7 bases matching TRBD2. There are 19 residues in the CDR3. V shed 5 bases and J 4 bases; nucleotides not matched to a gene: 24. From germline, CDR1 is DFQATT and CDR2 SNEGSKA (reference sequence). Here the CDR3 reads CSALGNNARLAEAADTQYF. CDR3 DNA sequence: TGCAGTGCTCTTGGGAACAACGCGCGGCTAGCGGAGGCGGCAGATACGCAGTATTTT.

A note on this clonotype: The junction and the germline gene differ at one end; a read error may be behind it. The J gene is TRBJ2-3, the V gene TRBV10-3, with 8 positions matching TRBD2. The V gene's germline CDR1 is ENHRY and CDR2 SYGVKD. The CDR3 totals 14 residues. CDR3 protein: CAISDREGTDTRYF. The DNA for the CDR3 is TGTGCCATCAGTGACCGGGAGGGCACAGATACGCGGTATTTT.

This clonotype was counted only a few times. The chain has TRBV28 and TRBJ2-1; unclear D gene. With 10 bases removed from V and 5 bases from J, the gap between germline ends came to 9 bases. Germline V gene data show CDR1 as MDHEN and CDR2 as SYDVKM. This CDR3 has 11 amino acids. CDR3: CATGIHNEQFF. DNA of the CDR3: TGTGCCACCGGTATCCACAATGAGCAGTTCTTC.

Written as DNA, the CDR3 is TGTGCCAGCAGTGAATTCCCGGAAGAGACCCAGTACTTC. This encodes CASSEFPEETQYF. The rearrangement links TRBV25-1 to TRBJ2-5; no clear D gene. The germline V gene encodes CDR1 MGHDK and CDR2 SYGVNS. Trimming removed 1 base from V and 3 bases from J, with 6 bases in between. The CDR3 has 13 amino acids. Supplemented by reference TRBV25-1 and TRBJ2-5, the full variable domain reads EADIYQTPRYLVIGTGKKITLECSQTMGHDKMYWYQQDPGMELHLIHYSYGVNSTEKGDLSSESTVSRIRTEHFPLTLESARPSHTSQYLCASSEFPEETQYFGPGTRLLVL.

About this clonotype itself: The conserved final phenylalanine or tryptophan is absent from the CDR3, which likely points to a read error. The rearrangement uses TRBV7-3 and TRBJ2-6; no firm D call. V was clipped by 3 bases and J by 4 bases, with 4 bases between them. CDR1 SGHTA and CDR2 FQGTGA come from the germline V gene. The CDR3 is made up of 13 amino acids. CDR3 DNA sequence: TGTGCCAGCAGCTTTTTCGGGGCCAACGTCCTGACTTCC. Translation: CASSFFGANVLTS.